The clone carrying this T cell receptor (beta chain) was picked up a small number of times. Germline V lookup: CDR1 MNHEY, CDR2 SMNVEV (reference sequence). This CDR3 spans 15 amino acids. The J segment lost 10 bases and the V segment lost 5 bases, leaving 15 bases of the junction unmatched. The sample is drawn from a study of cytomegalovirus exposure and HLA in healthy donors. Amplification used 60 Vbeta primers and 13 Jbeta primers. The table came from immunoSEQ multiplex PCR; TCRdb's copy has only in-frame clones and leaves some out. The table has roughly 170,000 clones, 84% seen once; the top ten hold around 1%.

Sequenced input: PBMCs. The rearrangement uses TRBV27 and TRBJ1-2, with 8 bases aligning to TRBD1. The source of this sequence is a man aged 25 to 40 in good health and CMV-seronegative. The CDR3 DNA reads TGTGCCAGCAGTGCAAGTTGGGGAGGGACAGGCGTCTACACCTTC. Translated, it gives CASSASWGGTGVYTF.